These 20 T cell receptor beta chains share one sample of origin, sequenced in a study of beta chain features in type 1 diabetes. Study conclusions and caveats: Shortening that was moderate but significant affected the TCRB CDR3s of Type 1 diabetes patients in all four CD4+ subsets.

Sequenced material consisted of expressed TCRB transcripts (all of the isolated RNA was reverse transcribed). Produced via immunoSEQ multiplex PCR; TCRdb's table is partial and in-frame only. This table has hundreds of thousands of clones, 11% to 15% appearing once. No antigen is known for these receptors. Sequenced: naive CD4+ T cells from blood. These TCRs come from a man aged 18 to 29 with type 1 diabetes.

V usage is TRBV7-3 and J usage is TRBJ2-1, with 7 bases fitting TRBD1. CDR3 length equals 16 residues. Trimming at V came to 2 bases and at J to 0 bases, leaving 4 bases not matched to a gene. CDR1 and CDR2 from the germline V gene are SGHTA and FQGTGA. The CDR3 reads CASSLGDSYSYNEQFF. The CDR3, as DNA: TGTGCCAGCAGCTTAGGGGACAGTTACTCCTACAATGAGCAGTTCTTC.

The genes are TRBV9 and TRBJ2-2; D is perhaps TRBD1 (7 bases). Germline V gives CDR1 SGDLS, CDR2 YYNGEE. The V end lost 2 bases, the J end lost 5 bases, and 13 bases lay between the germline ends. The length of the CDR3 is 15 residues. The CDR3 region has the DNA TGTGCCAGCAGCGTCCAGGGGGGACGAACCGGGGAGCTGTTTTTT. The encoded protein is CASSVQGGRTGELFF.

This chain links TRBV6-1 with TRBJ1-5; D is unclear. The V end was cut by 7 bases, the J end by 5 bases, with 18 bases between. Germline loops: CDR1 MNHNS, CDR2 SASEGT. The CDR3 has 15 amino acids. The CDR3, as DNA: TGTGCCAGCATTCAACCAGGAACTGGCTATCAGCCCCAGCATTTT. It translates to CASIQPGTGYQPQHF.

The rearrangement links TRBV29-1 to TRBJ2-3; D uncertain. In germline, CDR1 is SQVTM, CDR2 ANQGSEA. CDR3 length equals 12 residues. Trimming shortened V by 4 bases and J by 14 bases, and 19 bases separated the two germline ends. CDR3 coding DNA: TGCAGCGTTGTGGCCCACTCACTGGTCGGGTATTTT. It encodes CSVVAHSLVGYF.

V and J are TRBV28 and TRBJ2-2, with D maybe TRBD2 (6 bases). CDR3 length: 16 amino acids. The V gene lost 0 bases and the J gene lost 4 bases, with 12 bases spanning the gap. The V gene's germline CDR1 is MDHEN and CDR2 SYDVKM. The CDR3 sequence: CASSLWEGLGTGELFF. CDR3 nucleotides: TGTGCCAGCAGTTTATGGGAGGGGCTTGGCACCGGGGAGCTGTTTTTT.

In DNA, the CDR3 is TGTGCCAGCAGCCTAGGGCAGGGCGATCCCCAGCATTTT. This translates into CASSLGQGDPQHF. J is TRBJ1-5 and V is TRBV9, with D perhaps matching TRBD1 (5 bases). Germline V gene data show CDR1 as SGDLS and CDR2 as YYNGEE. Trimming cost V 4 bases and J 10 bases, with 15 bases left between them. The CDR3 is 13 amino acids.

The chain has TRBV5-4 and TRBJ1-3; D is ambiguous. The CDR3 is made up of 14 amino acids. The V gene lost 4 bases and the J gene lost 3 bases, with 11 bases spanning the gap. The V gene's germline CDR1 is SGHNT and CDR2 YYREEE (reference sequence). CDR3 residues: CASSGGPGGNTIYF. The CDR3 DNA reads as TGTGCCAGCAGCGGCGGCCCCGGTGGAAACACCATATATTTT.

This chain joins TRBV19 and TRBJ2-1; TRBD2 might be the D (6 bases). Germline values: CDR1 LNHDA, CDR2 SQIVND (reference sequence). The CDR3 covers 16 residues. V dropped 4 bases and J dropped 8 bases, with 21 bases sitting between them. DNA for the CDR3: TGTGCCAGTAGTACGCATCGGGACTGGTTTGTTGATGAGCAGTTCTTC. Protein product: CASSTHRDWFVDEQFF.

This clone showed up just a few times. V usage is TRBV25-1 and J usage is TRBJ2-1, with 9 bases matching TRBD2. CDR3 length equals 17 residues. The V and J ends lost 5 bases and 3 bases, in that order; junction bases with no gene match: 11. From germline, CDR1 is MGHDK and CDR2 SYGVNS. This CDR3 is CASSSHTSGSIYNEQFF. CDR3 DNA sequence: TGTGCCAGCAGTTCCCATACTAGCGGGTCCATCTACAATGAGCAGTTCTTC. Combining the CDR3 with reference TRBV25-1 and TRBJ2-1 gives the whole variable domain EADIYQTPRYLVIGTGKKITLECSQTMGHDKMYWYQQDPGMELHLIHYSYGVNSTEKGDLSSESTVSRIRTEHFPLTLESARPSHTSQYLCASSSHTSGSIYNEQFFGPGTRLTVL.

The chain carries TRBV18 and TRBJ2-7; the D gene is possibly TRBD2 (5 bases). Germline-derived CDR1 and CDR2 are KGHSH and LQKENI. V lost 2 bases and J 2 bases, leaving 10 bases between the germline ends. The CDR3 is 14 amino acids. The CDR3 sequence is CASSPERETYEQYF. CDR3 coding DNA: TGTGCCAGCTCACCAGAGAGGGAAACCTACGAGCAGTACTTC.

The chain employs TRBV4-3 and TRBJ2-7; D might be TRBD1 (5 bases). CDR1 and CDR2 from the germline V gene are LGHNA and YSLEER. The CDR3 sequence is 16 residues long. Between the trimmed V and J ends, which lost 0 bases and 2 bases, there was a span of 14 bases. CDR3 loop: CASSQELGAQAYEQYF. The CDR3 region has the DNA TGCGCCAGCAGCCAAGAACTTGGGGCCCAGGCCTACGAGCAGTACTTC.

Of note for this clone: The identical CDR3 is also encoded by other nucleotide sequences in the sample. The chain couples TRBV30 to TRBJ2-2; TRBD1 might be the D (5 bases). The CDR3 loop spans 16 amino acids. Trimming pared 0 bases from V and 1 base from J, leaving 12 bases between. CDR1 GTSNPN and CDR2 SVGIG come from the germline V gene (reference sequence). CDR3 residues: CAWSVTRTGNTGELFF. CDR3 DNA: TGTGCCTGGAGTGTAACCCGAACAGGGAACACCGGGGAGCTGTTTTTT.

This clone was counted only a few times. This chain uses TRBV7-2 with TRBJ2-2; maybe TRBD1 (5 bases). The CDR3 sequence is 15 residues long. The V and J ends lost 1 base and 5 bases respectively, with 11 bases between them. The germline V gene encodes CDR1 SGHTA and CDR2 FQGNSA. The CDR3 DNA reads TGTGCCAGCAGCTTAGTTAGGGGTGAAACCGGGGAGCTGTTTTTT. As protein: CASSLVRGETGELFF.

J is TRBJ1-1 and V is TRBV11-3; perhaps TRBD1 as D (5 bases). CDR3 length equals 14 residues. V shed 2 bases and J shed 2 bases, with 9 bases lying between them. Looked up from germline, CDR1 is SGHNT and CDR2 is YENEEA. CDR3 DNA sequence: TGTGCCAGCAGCTTAAGGGGAAGCAACACTGAAGCTTTCTTT. This encodes CASSLRGSNTEAFF. The whole variable domain, remainder taken from reference TRBV11-3 and TRBJ1-1, is EAGVVQSPRYKIIEKKQPVAFWCNPISGHNTLYWYLQNLGQGPELLIRYENEEAVDDSQLPKDRFSAERLKGVDSTLKIQPAELGDSAVYLCASSLRGSNTEAFFGQGTRLTVV.

This clone was seen more than once but under ten times. V and J are TRBV2 and TRBJ2-3; D uncertain. Per germline, CDR1 SNHLY and CDR2 FYNNEI. The CDR3 covers 12 residues. Trimming took 3 bases from V and 5 from J, leaving 6 bases between them. The CDR3 DNA reads TGTGCCAGCAGTGAGGTGGGAGATACGCAGTATTTT. It yields the protein CASSEVGDTQYF.

The rearrangement uses TRBV28 and TRBJ2-4, with D possibly being TRBD2 (6 bases). The CDR3 covers 15 residues. V lost 9 bases and J 9 bases, leaving 24 bases between the germline ends. Germline values: CDR1 MDHEN, CDR2 SYDVKM. The CDR3 coding sequence is TGTGCCAGTAGCTCGGGACTCCCATCCGGGGGCATTCAGTACTTC. It is translated as CASSSGLPSGGIQYF.

In DNA, the CDR3 is TGTGCCTGGAGTGTAACAGGGGGCATGGAGACCCAGTACTTC. Translated: CAWSVTGGMETQYF. The V and J genes are TRBV30 and TRBJ2-5; the match to TRBD1 covers 9 bases. The CDR3 has 14 residues. With V trimmed by 0 bases and J by 5 bases, 4 bases remained unmatched. Germline V lookup: CDR1 GTSNPN, CDR2 SVGIG (reference sequence). The whole variable domain, remainder taken from reference TRBV30 and TRBJ2-5, is SQTIHQWPATLVQPVGSPLSLECTVEGTSNPNLYWYRQAAGRGLQLLFYSVGIGQISSEVPQNLSASRPQDRQFILSSKKLLLSDSGFYLCAWSVTGGMETQYFGPGTRLLVL.

This clone appeared a few times. J is TRBJ2-7 and V is TRBV5-1; maybe TRBD2 (5 bases). There are 14 residues in the CDR3. V was shortened by 0 bases and J by 6 bases, with 13 bases between the two germline ends. CDR1 is SGHRS, CDR2 YFSETQ, per germline. This chain's CDR3 is CASSLEGPEAEQYF. The DNA of the CDR3 is TGCGCCAGCAGCTTGGAAGGGCCGGAGGCCGAGCAGTACTTC.

Only a few counts were recorded for this clone. The chain joins TRBV4-1 to TRBJ1-2, with D maybe TRBD1 (6 bases). V lost 6 bases and J lost 4, with 12 bases in between. This CDR3 has 13 residues. Looked up from germline, CDR1 is MGHRA and CDR2 is YSYEKL. The CDR3 bases are TGCGCCAGCAGAATGGGACAATCCTATGGCTACACCTTC. Its translation is CASRMGQSYGYTF.

This clone was seen more than once but under ten times. The chain recombines TRBV7-2 with TRBJ2-2, with D perhaps TRBD2 (5 bases). Germline V gives CDR1 SGHTA, CDR2 FQGNSA. The CDR3 spans 14 residues. The V end lost 5 bases, the J end lost 7 bases, and 14 bases lay between the germline ends. CDR3 sequence: CASSGSSYGGELFF. In nucleotides, the CDR3 is TGTGCCAGCAGCGGGTCTAGCTACGGCGGGGAGCTGTTTTTT. The full variable domain, with the rest looked up from reference TRBV7-2 and TRBJ2-2, is GAGVSQSPSNKVTEKGKDVELRCDPISGHTALYWYRQSLGQGLEFLIYFQGNSAPDKSGLPSDRFSAERTGGSVSTLTIQRTQQEDSAVYLCASSGSSYGGELFFGEGSRLTVL.